One sample yielded the 10 T cell receptor beta chains listed below, sequenced in a study of regulatory T cells in long-lasting Graves disease. Time point specified: newly diagnosed GD, antithyroid drugs for less than 3 months. PBMCs were the source of the RNA used for TCR sequencing. The authors built TCR beta libraries using iRepertoire HTBI primers and Arm-PCR of CDR3 regions. TCRdb ran MiXCR on the multiplex PCR reads and lists one entry per CDR3 protein. The data hold 580,000 or so distinct CDR3 sequences, with about 16% observed a single time. This sample was shared with a second study, whose subject was T cells in Graves' hyperthyroidism and ophthalmopathy.

Source: peripheral blood mononuclear cells (PBMCs), taken at new diagnosis, from a patient treated with antithyroid drugs. Receptor source: a man aged 18 to 29 with Graves disease.

This sequence joins TRBV6-1 and TRBJ2-1; either TRBD1 or TRBD2 may fit D (6 bases each). V was pared by 7 bases and J by 5 bases, with 18 bases between. CDR1 is MNHNS, CDR2 SASEGT, per germline. The CDR3 sequence is 15 residues long. The CDR3 DNA reads as TGTGCCAGCATCTATGAGGGGGGTGGCCACAATGAGCAGTTCTTC. Protein sequence: CASIYEGGGHNEQFF.

This clonotype has just a few counts. The chain recombines TRBV28 with TRBJ1-6; D perhaps matches TRBD1 (6 bases). Germline V gene sequence: CDR1 MDHEN, CDR2 SYDVKM. V was trimmed by 2 bases and J by 7 bases, leaving 9 bases between them. There are 14 residues in the CDR3. Here the CDR3 reads CASSLLGANSPLHF. The DNA for the CDR3 is TGTGCCAGCAGTTTACTGGGGGCAAATTCACCCCTCCACTTT.

This clonotype has ten or more counts. A junction end diverges from the germline sequence, so it may reflect a read error. V gene TRBV7-9 combines with J gene TRBJ2-5; D gene unclear. Germline assignment: CDR1 SEHNR and CDR2 FQNEAQ (reference sequence). The CDR3 has 13 residues. The DNA for the CDR3 is TGTGCTAGCAGCGCCGAGGCAGCTGAGACCCAGTACTTC. The encoded protein is CASSAEAAETQYF.

The sample holds a few counts of this clonotype. This chain joins TRBV28 and TRBJ1-5; no clear D gene. Germline CDR1 MDHEN, CDR2 SYDVKM. This CDR3 comprises 14 residues. V was trimmed by 2 bases and J by 3 bases, leaving 8 bases between them. The CDR3: CASSLMAANQPQHF. The CDR3 DNA sequence: TGTGCCAGCAGTTTAATGGCGGCCAATCAGCCCCAGCATTTT.

The chain links TRBV7-3 to TRBJ2-1, with D perhaps matching TRBD2 (6 bases). Trimming removed 4 bases from V and 9 bases from J, with 13 bases in between. The length of the CDR3 is 13 residues. Germline assignment: CDR1 SGHTA and CDR2 FQGTGA. The CDR3 DNA follows: TGTGCCAGCAGCTCGGGGGTGTTGGGTGAGCAGTTCTTC. Translation: CASSSGVLGEQFF.

In this sample, this clonotype turned up a few times. V is TRBV20-1 and J is TRBJ2-7, with 7 nucleotides matching TRBD2. The V and J ends lost 5 bases and 3 bases, in that order; junction bases with no gene match: 19. CDR1 is DFQATT and CDR2 is SNEGSKA in the germline V gene (reference sequence). This CDR3 region has 17 residues. CDR3 loop: CSAPAVSGNNLLYEQYF. The CDR3 DNA follows: TGCAGTGCTCCCGCGGTGAGCGGGAATAATCTTCTCTACGAGCAGTACTTC.

This clonotype has at least ten counts. The chain links TRBV2 to TRBJ2-4; 10 positions agree with TRBD2. V trimming: 6 bases; J trimming: 9 bases; junction bases outside the gene matches: 8. The CDR3 covers 14 residues. Germline V CDR1 and CDR2: SNHLY, FYNNEI. The CDR3 region has the DNA TGTGCCAGCAGGGCAACTAGCGGGATAAGCATTCAGTACTTC. It yields the protein CASRATSGISIQYF.

The chain couples TRBV6-2 or TRBV6-3 to TRBJ1-2; 7 bases are a match to TRBD1. Trimming removed 5 bases from V and 4 bases from J; junction bases left unmatched: 7. Germline values: CDR1 MNHEY, CDR2 SVGEGT. The CDR3 contains 14 residues. The CDR3 bases are TGTGCCAGCAGTGAACGCCCAGGGGGCTATGGCTACACCTTC. It translates to CASSERPGGYGYTF.

This clonotype was counted at least ten times. This sequence joins TRBV18 and TRBJ1-4, with a possible D match to TRBD1 (5 bases). The germline CDR1 and CDR2 sequences are KGHSH and LQKENI. Trimming left V 3 bases short and J 4 bases short, with 9 bases between. The CDR3 runs to 14 residues. CDR3 sequence (DNA): TGTGCCAGCTCACCTCGGGGGATTAATGAAAAACTGTTTTTT. Amino acids: CASSPRGINEKLFF.

V is TRBV3-1 and J is TRBJ1-2, with TRBD1 identical over 7 bases. Germline V CDR1 and CDR2: LGHDT, YNNKEL (reference sequence). Germline trimming cut 5 bases from V and 5 bases from J; bases unmatched to any gene: 8. The CDR3 contains 14 residues. CDR3 in DNA: TGTGCCAGCAGCTCCCGACAGGGAAGATATGGCTACACCTTC. This sequence encodes CASSSRQGRYGYTF.